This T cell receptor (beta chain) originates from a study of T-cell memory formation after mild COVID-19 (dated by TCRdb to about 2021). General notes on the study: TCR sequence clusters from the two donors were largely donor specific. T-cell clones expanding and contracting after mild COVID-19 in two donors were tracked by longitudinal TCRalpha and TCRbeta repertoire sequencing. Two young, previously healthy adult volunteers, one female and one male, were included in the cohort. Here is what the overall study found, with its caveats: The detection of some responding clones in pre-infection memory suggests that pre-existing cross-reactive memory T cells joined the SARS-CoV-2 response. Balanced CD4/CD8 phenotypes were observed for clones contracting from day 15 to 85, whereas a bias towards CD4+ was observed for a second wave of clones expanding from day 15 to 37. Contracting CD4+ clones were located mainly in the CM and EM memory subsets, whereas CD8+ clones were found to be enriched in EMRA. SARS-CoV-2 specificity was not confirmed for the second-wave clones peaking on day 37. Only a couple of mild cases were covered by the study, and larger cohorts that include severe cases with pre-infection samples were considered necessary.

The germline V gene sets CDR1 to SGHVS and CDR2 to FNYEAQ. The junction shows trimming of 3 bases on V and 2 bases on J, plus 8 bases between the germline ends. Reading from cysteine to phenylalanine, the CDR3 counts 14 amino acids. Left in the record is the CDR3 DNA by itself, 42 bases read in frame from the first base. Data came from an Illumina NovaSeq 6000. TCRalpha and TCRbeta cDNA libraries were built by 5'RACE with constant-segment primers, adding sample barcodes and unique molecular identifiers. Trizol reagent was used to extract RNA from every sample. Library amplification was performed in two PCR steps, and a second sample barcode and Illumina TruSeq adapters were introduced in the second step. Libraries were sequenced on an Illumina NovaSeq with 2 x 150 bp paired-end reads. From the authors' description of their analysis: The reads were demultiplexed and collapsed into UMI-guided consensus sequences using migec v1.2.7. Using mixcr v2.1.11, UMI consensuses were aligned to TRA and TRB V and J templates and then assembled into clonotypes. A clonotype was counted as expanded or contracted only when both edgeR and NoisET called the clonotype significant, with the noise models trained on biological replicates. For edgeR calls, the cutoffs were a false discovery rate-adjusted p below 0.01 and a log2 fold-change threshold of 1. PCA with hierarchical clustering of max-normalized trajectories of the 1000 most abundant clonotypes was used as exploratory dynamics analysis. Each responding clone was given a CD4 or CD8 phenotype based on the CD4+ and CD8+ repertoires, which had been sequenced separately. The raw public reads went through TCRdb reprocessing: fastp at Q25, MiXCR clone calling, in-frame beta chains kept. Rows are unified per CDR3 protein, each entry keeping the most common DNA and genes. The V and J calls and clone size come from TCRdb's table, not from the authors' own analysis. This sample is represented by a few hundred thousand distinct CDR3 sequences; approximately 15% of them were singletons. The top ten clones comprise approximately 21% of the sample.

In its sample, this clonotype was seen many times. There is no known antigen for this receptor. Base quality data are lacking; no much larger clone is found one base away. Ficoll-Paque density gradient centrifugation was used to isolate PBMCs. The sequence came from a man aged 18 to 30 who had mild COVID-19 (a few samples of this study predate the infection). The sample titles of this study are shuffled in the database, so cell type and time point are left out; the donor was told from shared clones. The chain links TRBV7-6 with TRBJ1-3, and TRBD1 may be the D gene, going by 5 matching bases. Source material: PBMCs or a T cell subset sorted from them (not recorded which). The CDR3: CASSLGVTGNTIYF. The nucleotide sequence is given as TGTGCCAGCAGCTTGGGGGTGACTGGAAACACCATATATTTT. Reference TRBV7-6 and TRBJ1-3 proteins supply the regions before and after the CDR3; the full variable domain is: GAGVSQSPRYKVTKRGQDVALRCDPISGHVSLYWYRQALGQGPEFLTYFNYEAQQDKSGLPNDRFSAERPEGSISTLTIQRTEQRDSAMYRCASSLGVTGNTIYFGEGSWLTVV.